Below, 32 T cell receptor beta chains from the same sample are listed, as sequenced in a study of response to subunit inactivated influenza vaccine. TCRdb re-derived calls from the RT-PCR reads in MiXCR, one entry per CDR3 protein. The sample contains around 520,000 distinct CDR3 sequences, less than 30% of which appear only once. Sequences were derived from CD4+ T cells sorted from PBMCs, sampled 4 to 6 days after vaccination. The receptor set was obtained from a middle-aged man who received an inactivated influenza vaccine.

This clonotype was seen only a few times. The V and J genes are TRBV5-1 and TRBJ1-6; D is undetermined. V was cut by 1 base and J by 10 bases, with 15 bases left in between. The CDR3 extends over 15 amino acids. Looked up from germline, CDR1 is SGHRS and CDR2 is YFSETQ. The CDR3 bases are TGCGCCAGCAGCTTGAGTCCCGGAGATGGATCACCCCTCCACTTT. It specifies CASSLSPGDGSPLHF. The full variable domain, in which reference TRBV5-1 and TRBJ1-6 provide the parts outside the CDR3, is KAGVTQTPRYLIKTRGQQVTLSCSPISGHRSVSWYQQTPGQGLQFLFEYFSETQRNKGNFPGRFSGRQFSNSRSEMNVSTLELGDSALYLCASSLSPGDGSPLHFGNGTRLTVT.

This clonotype has a count of ten or more. CDR3: CASSLVSRWVLPVYF. The DNA for the CDR3 is TGTGCCAGCAGCTTAGTGAGTCGGTGGGTTCTACCGGTGTACTTC. The gene calls are TRBV11-2 and TRBJ2-7; no definite D call. Trimming removed 1 base from V and 12 bases from J, with 22 bases in between. Per germline, CDR1 SGHAT and CDR2 FQNNGV. The CDR3 runs 15 residues.

The table lists this clonotype with a few counts. The rearrangement links TRBV24-1 to TRBJ2-2; D is ambiguous. Germline V CDR1 and CDR2: KGHDR, SFDVKD. The V and J ends lost 5 bases and 5 bases respectively, with 5 bases between them. The CDR3 contains 12 residues. This CDR3 is CATSGNTGELFF. The CDR3 DNA is TGTGCCACCAGTGGGAATACCGGGGAGCTGTTTTTT.

This sequence joins TRBV5-6 and TRBJ2-4; D is perhaps TRBD1 (7 bases). CDR3 length: 16 residues. From germline, CDR1 is SGHDT and CDR2 YYEEEE. V was trimmed by 4 bases and J by 0 bases, leaving 14 bases between them. The CDR3, as DNA: TGTGCCAGCAGCCCTGCGGGACAGCTAGCCAAAAACATTCAGTACTTC. As protein: CASSPAGQLAKNIQYF. The full variable domain, completed using reference TRBV5-6 and TRBJ2-4, is DAGVTQSPTHLIKTRGQQVTLRCSPKSGHDTVSWYQQALGQGPQFIFQYYEEEERQRGNFPDRFSGHQFPNYSSELNVNALLLGDSALYLCASSPAGQLAKNIQYFGAGTRLSVL.

The V and J genes are TRBV5-1 and TRBJ2-3, with 8 bases matching TRBD2. The V and J ends lost 0 bases and 4 bases, in that order; junction bases with no gene match: 7. Germline CDR1 and CDR2: SGHRS and YFSETQ. The CDR3 has 16 amino acids. The CDR3: CASSLVRGGNPDTQYF. DNA for the CDR3: TGCGCCAGCAGCTTGGTTCGCGGGGGGAATCCAGATACGCAGTATTTT.

The chain links TRBV5-8 to TRBJ2-7, with no clear D. Trimming removed 2 bases from V and 4 bases from J, with 13 bases in between. This CDR3 is 14 amino acids long. Germline V gives CDR1 SGHTS, CDR2 YDEGEE. CDR3 amino acids: CASSLGMNNYEQYF. CDR3 sequence (DNA): TGTGCCAGCAGCTTAGGAATGAATAATTACGAGCAGTACTTC.

This clonotype was counted only a few times. V usage is TRBV2 and J usage is TRBJ1-5; D not certain. This CDR3 is 13 amino acids long. The ends were cut back, 4 bases at V and 0 bases at J, with 4 bases in the middle. Germline CDR1 is SNHLY and CDR2 is FYNNEI. Here the CDR3 reads CASSVISNQPQHF. CDR3 nucleotides: TGTGCCAGCAGTGTGATTAGCAATCAGCCCCAGCATTTT.

J is TRBJ2-3 and V is TRBV6-2 or TRBV6-3; the D gene is possibly TRBD2 (5 bases). The V gene's germline CDR1 is MNHEY and CDR2 SVGEGT. The CDR3 spans 14 residues. Trimming pared 5 bases from V and 0 bases from J, leaving 9 bases between. The CDR3 bases are TGTGCCAGCAGTAGGAGGCGGAGCACAGATACGCAGTATTTT. Its translation is CASSRRRSTDTQYF.

The chain has TRBV24-1 and TRBJ2-2, with D possibly called TRBD1 or TRBD2 (5 bases each). The germline V and J ends were trimmed by 7 bases and 4 bases, with 15 bases remaining between them. The length of the CDR3 is 15 residues. From germline, CDR1 is KGHDR and CDR2 SFDVKD. CDR3 sequence reads: CATSSPAGSTGELFF. The CDR3 DNA reads TGTGCCACCAGCTCCCCGGCAGGGAGCACCGGGGAGCTGTTTTTT.

This clonotype was detected only a few times. The rearrangement joins TRBV10-3 to TRBJ1-1; the match to TRBD1 covers 8 bases. The CDR3 sequence is 13 residues long. The germline CDR1 and CDR2 sequences are ENHRY and SYGVKD. V shed 11 bases and J 1 base; nucleotides not matched to a gene: 6. The CDR3 protein is CAVGQGKNTEAFF. For the CDR3, the DNA is TGTGCCGTAGGACAGGGCAAGAACACTGAAGCTTTCTTT.

This clonotype was found a few times. The V gene is TRBV7-8, the J gene TRBJ2-5, with 7 nucleotides matching TRBD1. Trimming removed 3 bases from V and 5 bases from J; junction bases left unmatched: 6. The germline V gene has CDR1 SGHVS and CDR2 FQNEAQ. The CDR3 spans 14 residues. CDR3 in amino acids: CASSFHRGAETQYF. CDR3 coding DNA: TGTGCCAGCAGCTTCCACAGGGGAGCCGAGACCCAGTACTTC.

The chain carries TRBV5-1 and TRBJ2-7; 9 nucleotides align to TRBD1. Germline values: CDR1 SGHRS, CDR2 YFSETQ. The J segment lost 2 bases and the V segment lost 4 bases, leaving 10 bases of the junction unmatched. This CDR3 is 16 amino acids long. CDR3 sequence: CASSMGQGRLTYEQYF. CDR3 sequence (DNA): TGCGCCAGCAGCATGGGACAGGGCCGATTGACCTACGAGCAGTACTTC.

The chain recombines TRBV15 with TRBJ2-7; 10 nucleotides match TRBD1. CDR1 LNHNV and CDR2 YYDKDF come from the germline V gene (reference sequence). Trimming at V came to 2 bases and at J to 4 bases, leaving 5 bases not matched to a gene. The CDR3 consists of 15 residues. The CDR3, as DNA: TGTGCCACCAGCAGATCCCCGGACAGGGGGTACGAGCAGTACTTC. Protein product: CATSRSPDRGYEQYF.

This clonotype was seen ten or more times. The V and J genes are TRBV5-6 and TRBJ2-5, with D perhaps TRBD2 (6 bases). Trimming removed 1 base at V and 5 bases at J, with 12 bases between. The CDR3 runs to 14 residues. Germline V gives CDR1 SGHDT, CDR2 YYEEEE. The CDR3 DNA sequence: TGTGCCAGCAGCTTGCCTGGAGGGACGGAGACCCAGTACTTC. The encoded protein is CASSLPGGTETQYF. Filled out from reference TRBV5-6 and TRBJ2-5, the complete variable domain reads DAGVTQSPTHLIKTRGQQVTLRCSPKSGHDTVSWYQQALGQGPQFIFQYYEEEERQRGNFPDRFSGHQFPNYSSELNVNALLLGDSALYLCASSLPGGTETQYFGPGTRLLVL.

The chain links TRBV12-3 or TRBV12-4 to TRBJ2-3; 7 bases fit TRBD1. This CDR3 has 17 residues. The junction had 14 bases not matched to a gene; V was cut back by 4 bases and J by 4 bases. The CDR3 DNA follows: TGTGCCAGCAGTTACGGCGTCCAGGGGGATAGGGCAGATACGCAGTATTTT. Translating it yields CASSYGVQGDRADTQYF.

The rearrangement links TRBV5-1 to TRBJ1-5, with TRBD1 identical over 8 bases. The length of the CDR3 is 15 residues. The V gene end was trimmed by 4 bases and the J gene end by 5 bases; junction bases not matched to a gene: 8. Germline CDR1 SGHRS, CDR2 YFSETQ. The CDR3 coding sequence is TGCGCCAGCAGCCCGGGGACAGGAAGTGATCAGCCCCAGCATTTT. It specifies CASSPGTGSDQPQHF.

This clonotype was recorded a few times. V gene TRBV11-2 combines with J gene TRBJ2-7; D is uncertain. The CDR3 is made up of 16 amino acids. V was pared by 5 bases and J by 0 bases, with 17 bases between. Germline-derived CDR1 and CDR2 are SGHAT and FQNNGV. The CDR3 spells CASSIPRSANSYEQYF. DNA for the CDR3: TGTGCCAGCAGCATACCTCGGAGTGCCAACTCCTACGAGCAGTACTTC.

This clonotype showed up many times. The J gene is TRBJ2-1, the V gene TRBV27; a possible D gene is TRBD1 (6 bases). Per germline, CDR1 MNHEY and CDR2 SMNVEV (reference sequence). The CDR3 sequence is 15 residues long. The germline V and J ends were trimmed by 3 bases and 6 bases, with 15 bases remaining between them. In nucleotides, the CDR3 is TGTGCCAGCAGTTTGCAACAGGGAATTTCCAATGAGCAGTTCTTC. It encodes CASSLQQGISNEQFF.

This clonotype was counted only a few times. This chain connects TRBV9 to TRBJ2-7, with 11 bases that match TRBD2. Germline V gene lookup returns CDR1 SGDLS and CDR2 YYNGEE. The CDR3 covers 15 residues. V lost 0 bases, J lost 6 bases, and 5 bases stayed unmatched. CDR3 amino acids: CASSVVGLAGTEQYF. In DNA form, the CDR3 reads TGTGCCAGCAGCGTAGTAGGACTAGCGGGTACCGAGCAGTACTTC.

The chain combines TRBV4-3 with TRBJ2-7; 9 bases agree with TRBD2. V lost 3 bases to trimming and J lost 4 bases; unmatched junction nucleotides: 4. The germline V gene has CDR1 LGHNA and CDR2 YSLEER. The CDR3 spans 14 residues. CDR3 region: CASSQFSGSYEQYF. CDR3 sequence (DNA): TGCGCCAGCAGCCAGTTTAGCGGGAGTTACGAGCAGTACTTC.

J is TRBJ1-1 and V is TRBV3-1; D remains unclear. CDR1 and CDR2 (germline): LGHDT, YNNKEL (reference sequence). Trimming shortened V by 2 bases and J by 6 bases, and 7 bases separated the two germline ends. The CDR3 has 12 residues. The CDR3 DNA follows: TGTGCCAGCAGCCAATCTCAGGCTGAAGCTTTCTTT. Protein product: CASSQSQAEAFF.

The chain employs TRBV7-9 and TRBJ2-7, with 10 bases lining up with TRBD1. The CDR3 contains 14 residues. V lost 8 bases and J lost 7; bases outside the gene matches: 11. From germline, CDR1 is SEHNR and CDR2 FQNEAQ (reference sequence). The CDR3 region is CASEPTGGPGEQYF. The CDR3 DNA reads TGTGCCAGCGAACCGACAGGGGGCCCAGGGGAGCAGTACTTC.

This clonotype came up a few times. The chain employs TRBV10-3 and TRBJ2-1; 15 bases map to TRBD2. J gave up 8 bases and V 10 bases, and 3 bases lay outside the gene matches. The CDR3 sequence is 13 residues long. In germline, CDR1 is ENHRY, CDR2 SYGVKD. Written as DNA, the CDR3 is TGTGCCAGCGGACTAGCGGGAGGGGATGAGCAGTTCTTC. Translation: CASGLAGGDEQFF.

Points on this clonotype: One base away lies a much larger clone, so this may be a sequencing read error. The genes are TRBV5-1 and TRBJ2-5; D remains unclear. V lost 2 bases to trimming and J lost 1 base, with 3 bases between them. Germline V gives CDR1 SGHRS, CDR2 YFSETQ. The CDR3 covers 12 residues. CDR3 sequence: CASSFAQETQYF. As DNA, the CDR3 is TGCGCCAGCAGCTTCGCCCAAGAGACCCAGTACTTC.

The chain couples TRBV20-1 to TRBJ2-1; 7 bases map to TRBD1. V lost 5 bases to trimming and J lost 2 bases; unmatched junction nucleotides: 9. The CDR3 runs 15 residues. The V gene's germline CDR1 is DFQATT and CDR2 SNEGSKA (reference sequence). The CDR3 is CSARYLTGPYNEQFF. The CDR3 DNA sequence: TGCAGTGCTCGTTACTTGACAGGGCCCTACAATGAGCAGTTCTTC.

The genes are TRBV11-2 and TRBJ2-2; weak D call: TRBD2 (7 bases). CDR1 and CDR2 from the germline V gene are SGHAT and FQNNGV. The CDR3 sequence is 20 residues long. Trimming removed 5 bases from V and 0 bases from J, with 25 bases in between. CDR3 sequence (DNA): TGTGCCAGCAGCCCAAAGCGCGAGGGGGGGCCCAACGCGAACACCGGGGAGCTGTTTTTT. Translating it yields CASSPKREGGPNANTGELFF.

This rearrangement joins TRBV5-5 to TRBJ2-3; 8 nucleotides match TRBD2. The CDR3 spans 16 residues. Germline V lookup: CDR1 SGHKS, CDR2 YYEKEE (reference sequence). After removal of 1 base from V and 1 base from J, the junction contained 5 bases not matched to a gene. CDR3 protein: CASSLSLAGRTDTQYF. The CDR3 DNA is TGTGCCAGCAGCTTGAGTCTAGCGGGCCGCACAGATACGCAGTATTTT.

This clonotype was seen a few times. The V call is TRBV12-3 or TRBV12-4, the J call TRBJ1-2; weak D call: TRBD1 (5 bases). V was shortened by 5 bases and J by 8 bases, with 15 bases between the two germline ends. CDR3 length equals 13 residues. The DNA for the CDR3 is TGTGCCAGCAGTCCTAGGGGATTAGGGGGCTACACCTTC. Its protein product is CASSPRGLGGYTF.

The rearrangement uses TRBV20-1 and TRBJ2-7; D might be TRBD1 (7 bases). The CDR3 runs 15 residues. Germline CDR1 and CDR2: DFQATT and SNEGSKA (reference sequence). With 5 bases removed from V and 2 bases from J, the gap between germline ends came to 19 bases. CDR3 residues: CSARFGGGFTYEQYF. The CDR3 DNA sequence: TGCAGTGCTCGGTTTGGAGGGGGCTTCACCTACGAGCAGTACTTC.

This clonotype has more than one count but fewer than ten. This chain joins TRBV7-2 and TRBJ2-1; D ambiguous. Germline-derived CDR1 and CDR2 are SGHTA and FQGNSA. CDR3 length: 14 amino acids. The V gene lost 0 bases and the J gene lost 5 bases, with 8 bases spanning the gap. CDR3 DNA: TGTGCCAGCAGCTTAGCAGCTTTGGACAATGAGCAGTTCTTC. Amino acid sequence: CASSLAALDNEQFF.

V gene TRBV6-2 or TRBV6-3 combines with J gene TRBJ2-1, with a tentative D call TRBD2 (6 bases). The CDR3 contains 15 residues. V was pared by 1 base and J by 5 bases, with 12 bases between. Germline assignment: CDR1 MNHEY and CDR2 SVGEGT. In nucleotides, the CDR3 is TGTGCCAGCAGTTACTGGCACACGGGGGACAATGAGCAGTTCTTC. It yields the protein CASSYWHTGDNEQFF.

The chain has TRBV11-2 and TRBJ2-5; D assignment may be TRBD1 or TRBD2 (6 bases each). Germline assignment: CDR1 SGHAT and CDR2 FQNNGV. The CDR3 has 18 residues. V was cut by 3 bases and J by 0 bases, with 20 bases left in between. CDR3 in DNA: TGTGCCAGCAGCTTGATGGGGGGCATGGGACCCAACCAAGAGACCCAGTACTTC. Translation gives CASSLMGGMGPNQETQYF.